The 16 T cell receptor beta chains below come from one sample, sequenced in a study of cytomegalovirus exposure and HLA in healthy donors. 13 Jbeta primers and 60 Vbeta primers were used for the PCR. The table came from immunoSEQ multiplex PCR; TCRdb's copy has only in-frame clones and leaves some out. The sample includes around 130,000 clones, just over 70% of them seen just once. The sequencing input was PBMCs. The receptors here all came from a woman aged 55-70 years in good health and CMV-seropositive.

This clone was detected only once. This sequence joins TRBV15 and TRBJ1-1; no definite D call. Germline V gene data show CDR1 as LNHNV and CDR2 as YYDKDF (reference sequence). CDR3 length: 13 amino acids. V was trimmed by 6 bases and J by 1 base, leaving 9 bases between them. Here the CDR3 reads CATRRQKNTEAFF. For the CDR3, the DNA is TGTGCCACCAGGAGACAAAAGAACACTGAAGCTTTCTTT.

The V call is TRBV7-7, the J call TRBJ2-1, with a possible D match to TRBD1 (5 bases). Germline CDR1 is SSHAT and CDR2 is FNYEAQ (reference sequence). Trimming took off 1 base at V and 7 bases at J, with 11 bases between the two ends. CDR3 length: 14 amino acids. The CDR3 reads CASSLEKGYNEQFF. In DNA, the CDR3 is TGTGCCAGCAGCTTAGAGAAGGGGTATAATGAGCAGTTCTTC.

The rearrangement uses TRBV10-3 and TRBJ1-3, with D uncertain. Germline loops: CDR1 ENHRY, CDR2 SYGVKD. V shed 4 bases and J shed 0 bases, with 13 bases lying between them. The CDR3 is 16 amino acids. CDR3 amino acids: CAISGSDGLSGNTIYF. The CDR3 nucleotides are TGTGCCATCAGTGGTAGTGACGGACTCTCTGGAAACACCATATATTTT.

The chain links TRBV5-1 to TRBJ2-1; D perhaps matches TRBD2 (5 bases). In germline, CDR1 is SGHRS, CDR2 YFSETQ. CDR3 length: 13 residues. V lost 4 bases and J lost 7, with 12 bases in between. The CDR3, as DNA: TGCGCCAGCAGCCCCGGGGTTAGAAATGAGCAGTTCTTC. This sequence encodes CASSPGVRNEQFF.

V usage is TRBV10-1 and J usage is TRBJ1-4; TRBD1 matches 9 bases. The CDR3 has 14 amino acids. Germline CDR1 WNHNN, CDR2 SYGVQD (reference sequence). Trimming cost V 6 bases and J 5 bases; bases outside gene matches: 4. In nucleotides, the CDR3 is TGCGCCAGCAGCCCAGGACAGGGGAATGAAAAACTGTTTTTT. It yields the protein CASSPGQGNEKLFF.

The chain has TRBV29-1 and TRBJ2-5; 8 bases agree with TRBD1. The last part of the DNA fits TRBJ2-7 better; the J call may be wrong. Germline V CDR1 and CDR2: SQVTM, ANQGSEA. CDR3 length: 13 residues. CDR3 sequence: CSAEGQDSYEQYF. CDR3 DNA sequence: TGCAGCGCTGAGGGACAGGACTCCTACGAGCAGTACTTC.

This clone appeared once. The chain is built from TRBV5-1 and TRBJ2-5; 7 positions agree with TRBD1. V shed 0 bases, J shed 4 bases, and the junction held 6 bases outside the gene matches. This CDR3 is 15 amino acids long. Germline CDR1 and CDR2: SGHRS and YFSETQ. The CDR3 bases are TGCGCCAGCAGCTTGGGACAGGGAATTCGAGAGACCCAGTACTTC. As protein: CASSLGQGIRETQYF.

This clone was picked up a small number of times. The chain is built from TRBV27 and TRBJ2-5, with D possibly matching TRBD1 (5 bases). The CDR3 is 13 residues long. Trimming took 0 bases from V and 5 from J, leaving 7 bases between them. Germline loops: CDR1 MNHEY, CDR2 SMNVEV (reference sequence). The CDR3 nucleotides are TGTGCCAGCAGTTTATCTGGGGCCGAGACCCAGTACTTC. The encoded protein is CASSLSGAETQYF.

This clone has only one observation. The chain joins TRBV7-7 to TRBJ2-5; D gene ambiguous. V was shortened by 6 bases and J by 5 bases, with 16 bases between the two germline ends. Germline assignment: CDR1 SSHAT and CDR2 FNYEAQ (reference sequence). CDR3 length: 14 amino acids. The CDR3 coding sequence is TGTGCCAGCAGTCCTCCCTACGTCCCCGAGACCCAGTACTTC. Translated, it gives CASSPPYVPETQYF.

The chain couples TRBV7-2 to TRBJ1-1; tentatively, D is TRBD1 (5 bases). V was shortened by 1 base and J by 0 bases, with 9 bases between the two germline ends. The CDR3 covers 15 residues. CDR1 SGHTA and CDR2 FQGNSA come from the germline V gene. The CDR3 DNA reads as TGTGCCAGCAGCTTAGGGGGGGGGATGAACACTGAAGCTTTCTTT. Protein sequence: CASSLGGGMNTEAFF.

J is TRBJ2-7 and V is TRBV7-9; 9 bases line up with TRBD2. The CDR3 contains 14 residues. The germline V gene encodes CDR1 SEHNR and CDR2 FQNEAQ (reference sequence). V shed 1 base and J 3 bases; nucleotides not matched to a gene: 1. The CDR3 protein is CASSLETSGYEQYF. The CDR3 bases are TGTGCCAGCAGCTTAGAGACTAGCGGCTACGAGCAGTACTTC.

The chain uses TRBV7-9 and TRBJ2-1; D not resolved. The CDR3 loop spans 15 amino acids. CDR1 and CDR2 from the germline V gene are SEHNR and FQNEAQ (reference sequence). Deletions cut 1 base from V and 0 bases from J, with 7 bases between. The CDR3 DNA reads as TGTGCCAGCAGCTTAGACTTAAGCTCCTACAATGAGCAGTTCTTC. Translating gives CASSLDLSSYNEQFF. The full variable domain, in which reference TRBV7-9 and TRBJ2-1 provide the parts outside the CDR3, is DTGVSQNPRHKITKRGQNVTFRCDPISEHNRLYWYRQTLGQGPEFLTYFQNEAQLEKSRLLSDRFSAERPKGSFSTLEIQRTEQGDSAMYLCASSLDLSSYNEQFFGPGTRLTVL.

J is TRBJ1-2 and V is TRBV4-2; 8 bases map to TRBD1. The V segment lost 0 bases and the J segment 0 bases; nucleotides outside the gene matches: 6. This CDR3 is 17 amino acids long. From germline, CDR1 is LGHNA and CDR2 YNFKEQ. DNA of the CDR3: TGTGCCAGCAGCCAAGATCGGTCGACAGGGGCTAACTATGGCTACACCTTC. Protein product: CASSQDRSTGANYGYTF.

The J gene is TRBJ2-7, the V gene TRBV7-6; D might be TRBD2 (5 bases). V was shortened by 5 bases and J by 3 bases, with 8 bases between the two germline ends. The CDR3 is made up of 12 amino acids. Germline V CDR1 and CDR2: SGHVS, FNYEAQ. CDR3: CASSPRDYEQYF. CDR3 DNA sequence: TGTGCCAGCAGCCCCCGGGACTACGAGCAGTACTTC.

The genes are TRBV19 and TRBJ2-7, with 11 bases matching TRBD1. CDR3 length: 14 amino acids. The trim removed 5 bases at V and 5 bases at J, leaving 5 bases unmatched. Germline V CDR1 and CDR2: LNHDA, SQIVND (reference sequence). Written as DNA, the CDR3 is TGTGCCAGTAGTCGGGGACAGGGGGATAACGAGCAGTACTTC. Its protein product is CASSRGQGDNEQYF.

This clone has a handful of counts. This chain joins TRBV5-1 and TRBJ1-1; maybe TRBD1 (6 bases). Trimming took off 4 bases at V and 5 bases at J, with 15 bases between the two ends. Germline V gene lookup returns CDR1 SGHRS and CDR2 YFSETQ. The CDR3 spans 14 residues. CDR3 in amino acids: CASSRDNDFTEAFF. The CDR3 DNA sequence: TGCGCCAGCAGCCGGGACAATGATTTTACTGAAGCTTTCTTT.